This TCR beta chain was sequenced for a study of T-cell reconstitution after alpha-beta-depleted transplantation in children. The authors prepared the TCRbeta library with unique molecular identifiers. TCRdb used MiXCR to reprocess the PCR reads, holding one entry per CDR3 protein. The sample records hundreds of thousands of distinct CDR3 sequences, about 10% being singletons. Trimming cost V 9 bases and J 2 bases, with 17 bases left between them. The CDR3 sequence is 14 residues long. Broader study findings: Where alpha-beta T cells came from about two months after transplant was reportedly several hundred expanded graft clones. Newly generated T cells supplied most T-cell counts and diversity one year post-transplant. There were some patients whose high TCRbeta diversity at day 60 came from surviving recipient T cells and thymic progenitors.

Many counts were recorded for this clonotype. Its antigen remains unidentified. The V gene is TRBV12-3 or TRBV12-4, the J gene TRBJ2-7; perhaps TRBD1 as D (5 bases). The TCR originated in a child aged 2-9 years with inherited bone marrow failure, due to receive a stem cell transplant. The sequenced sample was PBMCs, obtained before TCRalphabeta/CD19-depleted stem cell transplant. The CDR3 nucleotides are TGTGCCAGTAGAAACTTCGACAGACCCTACGAGCAGTACTTC. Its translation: CASRNFDRPYEQYF.